These 6 T cell receptor beta chains share one sample of origin, sequenced in a study of blood T cell repertoires in COVID-19 (dated by TCRdb to the early 2020s). To prepare the library, the immunoSEQ multiplex PCR assay was applied. What TCRdb holds here is the immuneACCESS table cut down to in-frame rearrangements. Part of the clones is not present; checked against another copy, under half of the missing clones reflect an unresolved V gene, and the others are unexplained. A total of roughly 200,000 clones appear in this sample, roughly 83% of them only once. Of the sample, about 7% is held by the ten largest clones. The sample taken for sequencing was peripheral blood. Every receptor here comes from a woman aged 40 to 49 with COVID-19, enrolled during active disease.

This clone was seen just once. This rearrangement joins TRBV5-1 to TRBJ2-1; D is ambiguous. Deletions cut 0 bases from V and 5 bases from J, with 15 bases between. The CDR3 is made up of 16 amino acids. Germline V CDR1 and CDR2: SGHRS, YFSETQ. As DNA, the CDR3 is TGCGCCAGCAGCTTGGGGCCAGCCGTTCGGGACAATGAGCAGTTCTTC. Translating gives CASSLGPAVRDNEQFF.

The J gene is TRBJ1-4, the V gene TRBV27; D is perhaps TRBD1 (5 bases). V lost 8 bases to trimming and J lost 5 bases, with 15 bases between them. The CDR3 is made up of 14 amino acids. Germline lookup yields CDR1 MNHEY and CDR2 SMNVEV (reference sequence). The CDR3 DNA follows: TGTGCCAGCGGTAAGGGGCCGGCCAATGAAAAACTGTTTTTT. Its protein is CASGKGPANEKLFF. Combining the CDR3 with reference TRBV27 and TRBJ1-4 gives the whole variable domain EAQVTQNPRYLITVTGKKLTVTCSQNMNHEYMSWYRQDPGLGLRQIYYSMNVEVTDKGDVPEGYKVSRKEKRNFPLILESPSPNQTSLYFCASGKGPANEKLFFGSGTQLSVL.

J is TRBJ2-1 and V is TRBV14, with a possible D match to TRBD2 (5 bases). Between the trimmed V and J ends, which lost 3 bases and 6 bases, there was a span of 9 bases. The CDR3 runs to 13 residues. Germline V gene sequence: CDR1 SGHDN, CDR2 FVKESK. CDR3 amino acids: CASSQTEGNEQFF. The CDR3 DNA follows: TGTGCCAGCAGCCAGACTGAGGGCAATGAGCAGTTCTTC.

The rearrangement uses TRBV29-1 and TRBJ1-1; D might be TRBD1 (5 bases). The V end lost 4 bases, the J end lost 8 bases, and 17 bases lay between the germline ends. Germline CDR1 SQVTM, CDR2 ANQGSEA. The CDR3 length is 13 residues. The CDR3 region has the DNA TGCAGCGTTGCTTTGGGGGGAGCCGCGGAAGCTTTCTTT. Its protein product is CSVALGGAAEAFF.

CDR3 region: CASSFPGTGEVVYEQYF. CDR3 nucleotide sequence: TGCGCCAGCAGCTTCCCCGGGACAGGGGAAGTAGTTTACGAGCAGTACTTC. V gene TRBV5-1 combines with J gene TRBJ2-7; 10 nucleotides line up with TRBD1. The CDR3 totals 17 residues. CDR1 is SGHRS and CDR2 is YFSETQ in the germline V gene. V was clipped by 2 bases and J by 4 bases; unmatched bases: 12.

J is TRBJ1-5 and V is TRBV28; weak D call: TRBD1 (5 bases). There are 15 residues in the CDR3. Looked up from germline, CDR1 is MDHEN and CDR2 is SYDVKM. V was trimmed by 3 bases and J by 0 bases, leaving 9 bases between them. The DNA for the CDR3 is TGTGCCAGCAGTTTGGGGCTGCTTAGCAATCAGCCCCAGCATTTT. Translating it yields CASSLGLLSNQPQHF.